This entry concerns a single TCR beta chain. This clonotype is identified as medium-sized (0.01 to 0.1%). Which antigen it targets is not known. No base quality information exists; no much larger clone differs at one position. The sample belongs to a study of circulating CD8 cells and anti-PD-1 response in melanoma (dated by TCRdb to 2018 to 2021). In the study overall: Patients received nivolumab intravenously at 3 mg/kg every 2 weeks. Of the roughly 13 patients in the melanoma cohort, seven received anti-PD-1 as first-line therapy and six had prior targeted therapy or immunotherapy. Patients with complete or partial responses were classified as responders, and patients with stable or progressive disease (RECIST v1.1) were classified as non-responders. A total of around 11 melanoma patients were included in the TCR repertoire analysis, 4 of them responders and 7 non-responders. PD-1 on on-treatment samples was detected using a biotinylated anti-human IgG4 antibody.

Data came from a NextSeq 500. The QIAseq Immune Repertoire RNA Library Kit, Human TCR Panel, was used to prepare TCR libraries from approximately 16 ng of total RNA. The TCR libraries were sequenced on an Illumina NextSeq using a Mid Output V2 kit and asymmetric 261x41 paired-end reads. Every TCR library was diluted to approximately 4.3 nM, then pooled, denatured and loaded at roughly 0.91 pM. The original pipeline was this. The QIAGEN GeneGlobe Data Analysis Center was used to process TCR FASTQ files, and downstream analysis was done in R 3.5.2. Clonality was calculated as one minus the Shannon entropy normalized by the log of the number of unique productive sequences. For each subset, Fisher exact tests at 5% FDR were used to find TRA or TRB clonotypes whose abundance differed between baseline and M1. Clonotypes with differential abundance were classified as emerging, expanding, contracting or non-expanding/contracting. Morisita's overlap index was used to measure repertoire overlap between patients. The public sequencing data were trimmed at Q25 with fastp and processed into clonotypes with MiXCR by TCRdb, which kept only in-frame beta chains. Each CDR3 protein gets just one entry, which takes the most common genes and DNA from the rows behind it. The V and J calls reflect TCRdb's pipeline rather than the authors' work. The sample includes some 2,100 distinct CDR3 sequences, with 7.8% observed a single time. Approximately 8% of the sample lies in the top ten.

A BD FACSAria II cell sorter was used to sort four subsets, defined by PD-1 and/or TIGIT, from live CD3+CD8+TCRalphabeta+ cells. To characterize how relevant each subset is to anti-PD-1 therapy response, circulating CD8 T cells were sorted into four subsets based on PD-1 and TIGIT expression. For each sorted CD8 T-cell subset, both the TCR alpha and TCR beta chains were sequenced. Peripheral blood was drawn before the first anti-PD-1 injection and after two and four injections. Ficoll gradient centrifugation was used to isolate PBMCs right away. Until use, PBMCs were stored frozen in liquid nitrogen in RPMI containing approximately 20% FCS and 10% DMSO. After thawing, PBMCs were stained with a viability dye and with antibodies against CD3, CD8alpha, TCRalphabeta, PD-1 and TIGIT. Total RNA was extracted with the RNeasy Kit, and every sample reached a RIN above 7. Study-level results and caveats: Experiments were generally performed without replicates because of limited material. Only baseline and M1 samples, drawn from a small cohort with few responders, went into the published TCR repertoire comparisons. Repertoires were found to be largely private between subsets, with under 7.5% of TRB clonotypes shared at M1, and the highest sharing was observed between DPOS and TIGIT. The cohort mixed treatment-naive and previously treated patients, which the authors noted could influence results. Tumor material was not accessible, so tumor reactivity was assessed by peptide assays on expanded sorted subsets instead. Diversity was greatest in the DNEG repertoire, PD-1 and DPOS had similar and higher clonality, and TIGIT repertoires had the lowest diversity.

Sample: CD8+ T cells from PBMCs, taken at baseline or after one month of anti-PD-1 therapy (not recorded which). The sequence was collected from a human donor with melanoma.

CDR3 region: CASSFPTLSGGTYEQYF. The nucleotide sequence is TGTGCCAGCAGTTTCCCCACCCTTAGCGGGGGGACCTACGAGCAGTACTTC. In this chain, TRBV27 is recombined with TRBJ2-7; 10 central bases correspond to TRBD2. The germline V end is reduced by 3 bases and the J end by 2 bases; junction bases left unmatched: 10. There are 17 amino acids in the CDR3, from cysteine to phenylalanine inclusive. The CDR3 DNA has 51 bases and is translated from base 1. CDR1 and CDR2 are read off the germline V gene (reference sequence) as MNHEY and SMNVEV.